This T cell receptor beta chain came from a study of CXCR3-negative and CXCR3-positive naive CD8 T cells. Study conclusions and caveats: TRBV-TRBJ usage matched between naive CXCR3-negative and CXCR3-positive cells but not between memory cells.

Per germline, CDR1 SGHTA and CDR2 FQGTGA. The CDR3 has 14 amino acids. With regard to this clonotype: Antigen: not known.

The libraries of TRB cDNA were constructed through 5' RACE using UMI labels. TCRdb reprocessed the 5' RACE reads and reports one entry per CDR3 protein, with no DNA. The clone table shows tens of thousands of distinct CDR3 sequences, with the ten largest holding about 25%. The sequencing sample was made of memory CD8+ T cells from blood. The TCR comes from a human donor in good health. Some clones in this sample may be carry-over from other donors' samples. This chain connects TRBV7-3 to TRBJ2-5; TCRdb proposes TRBD1, but this gene call is untestable without DNA. The CDR3 region is CASSLSGDGETQYF.